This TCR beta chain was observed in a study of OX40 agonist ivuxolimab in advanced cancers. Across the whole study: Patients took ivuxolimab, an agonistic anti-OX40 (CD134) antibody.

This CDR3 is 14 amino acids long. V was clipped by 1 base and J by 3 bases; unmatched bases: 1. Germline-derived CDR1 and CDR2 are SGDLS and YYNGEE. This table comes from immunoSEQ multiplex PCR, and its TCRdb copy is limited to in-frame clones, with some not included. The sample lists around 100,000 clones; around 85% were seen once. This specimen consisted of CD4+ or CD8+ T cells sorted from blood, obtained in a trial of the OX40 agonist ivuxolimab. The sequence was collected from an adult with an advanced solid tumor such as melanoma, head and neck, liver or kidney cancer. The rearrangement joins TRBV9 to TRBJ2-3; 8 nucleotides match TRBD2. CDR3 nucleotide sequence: TGTGCCAGCAGCGTAAGCGGGAGAACAGATACGCAGTATTTT. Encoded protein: CASSVSGRTDTQYF.